Described below is a single TCR beta chain sequence and its context. The antigen remains undetermined. This sample was taken from a study of shared clonotypes between healthy human individuals. Across the study: For every donor, three CD4 naive, three CD4 memory, two CD8 naive and one CD8 memory plates were used.

Deletions cut 3 bases from V and 6 bases from J, with 9 bases between. This CDR3 is 12 amino acids long. Germline V gene lookup returns CDR1 SGHNT and CDR2 YYREEE (reference sequence). Donation came from healthy HIV-negative adults that had no recent acute infections or vaccinations. Study-wide points: Around 5% of naive CD4 clonotypes were shared across several donors.

In replicate PCRs of sorted subsets, around 200 ng DNA, approximately 30,000 T cell genomes, was used. Profiled with immunoSEQ multiplex PCR; TCRdb holds only in-frame clones, not every one. This table has some 79,000 clones, under 65% appearing once. The sequencing sample was made of memory CD8+ T cells sorted from blood. Subset of the sample: CD45RO+ cells pooled with CCR7-negative TemRA cells. This receptor was obtained from a man younger than 45 in good health. The V gene is TRBV5-4, the J gene TRBJ1-2, with TRBD1 as a possible D gene (5 bases). The CDR3 here is CASSWGRNGYTF. Written as DNA, the CDR3 is TGTGCCAGCAGCTGGGGACGCAATGGCTACACCTTC.